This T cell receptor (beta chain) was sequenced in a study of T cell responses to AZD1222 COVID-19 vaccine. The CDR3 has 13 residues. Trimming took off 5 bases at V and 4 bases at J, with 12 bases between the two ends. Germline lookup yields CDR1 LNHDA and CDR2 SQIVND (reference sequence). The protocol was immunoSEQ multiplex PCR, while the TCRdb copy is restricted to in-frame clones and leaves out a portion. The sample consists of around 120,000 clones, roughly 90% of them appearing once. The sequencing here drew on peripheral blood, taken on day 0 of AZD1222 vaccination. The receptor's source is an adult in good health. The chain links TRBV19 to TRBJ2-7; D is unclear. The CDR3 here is CASSPTHSYEQYF. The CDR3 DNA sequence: TGTGCCAGTAGTCCGACCCACTCGTACGAGCAGTACTTC.